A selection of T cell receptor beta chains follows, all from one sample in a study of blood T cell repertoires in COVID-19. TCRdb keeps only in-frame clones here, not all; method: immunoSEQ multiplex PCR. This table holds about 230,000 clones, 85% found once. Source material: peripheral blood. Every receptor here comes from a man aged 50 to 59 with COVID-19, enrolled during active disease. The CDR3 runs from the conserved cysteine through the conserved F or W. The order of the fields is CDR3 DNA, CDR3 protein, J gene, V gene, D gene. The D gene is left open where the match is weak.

CDR3nt: TGTGCCAGCAGCCCTAGCAGTAGCCTTTATGGCTACACCTTC
CDR3aa: CASSPSSSLYGYTF
j_gene: TRBJ1-2
v_gene: TRBV7-9
d_gene: -

CDR3nt: TGTGCCAGCAGCTTAGGGAGTTCCTCTGGGGCCAACGTCCTGACTTTC
CDR3aa: CASSLGSSSGANVLTF
j_gene: TRBJ2-6
v_gene: TRBV7-9
d_gene: -

CDR3nt: TGTGCCAGCAGCTTCCGAGGCGGGTACGAGCAGTACTTC
CDR3aa: CASSFRGGYEQYF
j_gene: TRBJ2-7
v_gene: TRBV11-1
d_gene: -

CDR3nt: TGTGCCAGTAGTAGTGCGGGAAACTATGGCTACACCTTC
CDR3aa: CASSSAGNYGYTF
j_gene: TRBJ1-2
v_gene: TRBV19
d_gene: -

CDR3nt: TGTGCCAGCAGTGCCTCCGACAGGAGCTATGGCTACACCTTC
CDR3aa: CASSASDRSYGYTF
j_gene: TRBJ1-2
v_gene: TRBV25-1
d_gene: -

CDR3nt: TGTGCCAGCAGTTTGCCCCGTTCGCGGGGGGGCTCCTACAATGAGCAGTTCTTC
CDR3aa: CASSLPRSRGGSYNEQFF
j_gene: TRBJ2-1
v_gene: TRBV27
d_gene: TRBD2

CDR3nt: TGTGCCAGCAGCCGCGGGACAGTTTTACAGTCACCCCTCCACTTT
CDR3aa: CASSRGTVLQSPLHF
j_gene: TRBJ1-6
v_gene: TRBV6-2/TRBV6-3
d_gene: TRBD1

CDR3nt: TGTGCCAGCAGCTTATACACCAATAATTCACCCCTCCACTTT
CDR3aa: CASSLYTNNSPLHF
j_gene: TRBJ1-6
v_gene: TRBV7-9
d_gene: -

CDR3nt: TGTGCCAGCAGCGTAGGCAGGGGGGTGGAGGGTGGAGAGACCCAGTACTTC
CDR3aa: CASSVGRGVEGGETQYF
j_gene: TRBJ2-5
v_gene: TRBV9
d_gene: -

CDR3nt: TGCGCCAGCAGCTTGGTAGGGGCTGGATCCGGGGAGCTGTTTTTT
CDR3aa: CASSLVGAGSGELFF
j_gene: TRBJ2-2
v_gene: TRBV5-1
d_gene: -